This T cell receptor beta chain came from a study of cytomegalovirus exposure and HLA in healthy donors. Study results and limitations: DRB1 showed the most TCR associations and HLA-C the fewest in a later analysis, as rates varied by HLA locus.

CDR3 length equals 15 residues. Germline V gene lookup returns CDR1 KGHSH and CDR2 LQKENI. V was shortened by 3 bases and J by 4 bases, with 15 bases between the two germline ends. As regards this clone: The antigen is undetermined.

The PCR made use of 60 Vbeta and 13 Jbeta primers. The table came from immunoSEQ multiplex PCR; TCRdb's copy has only in-frame clones and leaves some out. The sample has approximately 120,000 clones; 74% are singletons. It was healthy bone marrow donors who served as donors. The chain uses TRBV18 and TRBJ1-1; D is possibly TRBD1 (5 bases). The receptor was isolated from a human donor in good health. Sequenced: PBMCs. This CDR3 is CASSPVRVSGTEAFF. The CDR3 region has the DNA TGTGCCAGCTCACCGGTCAGGGTGTCGGGCACTGAAGCTTTCTTT.